The 9 T cell receptor beta chains given below trace back to one sample, sequenced in a study of cytomegalovirus exposure and HLA in healthy donors (dated by TCRdb to 2017 to 2019). Libraries were constructed by the immunoSEQ multiplex PCR assay. A mixture of 60 forward primers for TCR Vbeta segments and 13 reverse primers for TCR Jbeta segments was used in the multiplex PCR. TCRdb provides this immuneACCESS table in a form limited to in-frame rearrangements. Some clones are lacking; in checked studies, under half of them reflect an unresolved V gene, and why the rest are absent is not known. This sample holds under 200,000 clones; 75% to 90% were observed only once. The top ten clones comprise 6.3% of the sample. The sample consisted of PBMCs. The source of these receptors is a middle-aged man in good health and CMV-seropositive.

The chain employs TRBV7-3 and TRBJ2-1; possible D gene TRBD2, 6 bases. The germline V gene has CDR1 SGHTA and CDR2 FQGTGA. The V end lost 3 bases, the J end lost 12 bases, and 12 bases lay between the germline ends. The length of the CDR3 is 12 residues. The CDR3 region is CASSFPGLGQFF. The CDR3 DNA is TGTGCCAGCAGCTTCCCGGGACTCGGGCAGTTCTTC.

The chain carries TRBV5-1 and TRBJ2-2; the D gene is possibly TRBD2 (6 bases). Germline CDR1 reads SGHRS; CDR2 reads YFSETQ. The CDR3 is 12 residues long. V was shortened by 3 bases and J by 8 bases, with 8 bases between the two germline ends. The CDR3 coding sequence is TGCGCCAGCAGCTGGGAGGAAGGGGAGCTGTTTTTT. Protein product: CASSWEEGELFF.

This clone was observed a single time. The V and J genes are TRBV18 and TRBJ2-5, with a possible D match to TRBD2 (6 bases). CDR3 size: 15 residues. Trimming shortened V by 3 bases and J by 1 base, and 12 bases separated the two germline ends. The germline CDR1 and CDR2 sequences are KGHSH and LQKENI. Here the CDR3 DNA reads TGTGCCAGCTCACCCCAAATGGGGGGCCAAGAGACCCAGTACTTC. It specifies CASSPQMGGQETQYF.

This clone was detected only once. The J gene is TRBJ2-1, the V gene TRBV9; 8 bases match TRBD1. The CDR3 covers 17 residues. Germline lookup yields CDR1 SGDLS and CDR2 YYNGEE. V shed 2 bases and J 2 bases; nucleotides not matched to a gene: 9. CDR3 in DNA: TGTGCCAGCAGCGTTATTCCAGGGGGCGCAGCCTACAATGAGCAGTTCTTC. Translated, it gives CASSVIPGGAAYNEQFF.

V usage is TRBV5-1 and J usage is TRBJ1-6; TRBD1 matches 7 bases. From germline, CDR1 is SGHRS and CDR2 YFSETQ. V was pared by 5 bases and J by 8 bases, with 16 bases of the junction left unmatched. The CDR3 contains 17 residues. The CDR3 region has the DNA TGCGCCAGCAGTATTAACCCCCCACAGGGGATCGATTCACCCCTCCACTTT. It encodes CASSINPPQGIDSPLHF.

The rearrangement joins TRBV6-1 to TRBJ2-7; TRBD2 matches 7 bases. The CDR3 has 15 amino acids. CDR1 MNHNS and CDR2 SASEGT come from the germline V gene. Trimming cost V 2 bases and J 2 bases; bases outside gene matches: 6. This CDR3 is CASSESGTLPYEQYF. CDR3 nucleotide sequence: TGTGCCAGCAGTGAAAGCGGGACCTTGCCCTACGAGCAGTACTTC.

J is TRBJ2-2 and V is TRBV5-1; 7 nucleotides align to TRBD1. The V and J ends lost 0 bases and 4 bases, in that order; junction bases with no gene match: 6. This CDR3 has 16 amino acids. Per germline, CDR1 SGHRS and CDR2 YFSETQ. CDR3 sequence reads: CASSLELGQSTGELFF. The CDR3 nucleotides are TGCGCCAGCAGCTTGGAATTGGGACAGAGCACCGGGGAGCTGTTTTTT.

This chain links TRBV4-2 with TRBJ2-3; 9 bases are a match to TRBD2. Trimming at V came to 0 bases and at J to 1 base, leaving 5 bases not matched to a gene. Germline V gene data show CDR1 as LGHNA and CDR2 as YNFKEQ. CDR3 length equals 17 residues. CDR3 nucleotides: TGTGCCAGCAGCCAAGATATACAGCGGGGGGGCACAGATACGCAGTATTTT. It translates to CASSQDIQRGGTDTQYF.

The chain recombines TRBV27 with TRBJ1-1; D perhaps matches TRBD1 (5 bases). Germline lookup yields CDR1 MNHEY and CDR2 SMNVEV (reference sequence). The CDR3 is 13 amino acids. V was clipped by 6 bases and J by 0 bases, with 8 bases between them. The CDR3, as DNA: TGTGCCAGCAGAACGGGGGTGAACACTGAAGCTTTCTTT. Its protein product is CASRTGVNTEAFF.